The subject of this entry is one T cell receptor (beta chain). These data come from a study of T cell changes during pregnancy in multiple sclerosis. Only in-frame clones appear in the TCRdb table, and some are missing; sequencing was by immunoSEQ multiplex PCR. The table includes fewer than 25,000 clones, more than 85% detected once. This CDR3 has 15 amino acids. Germline loops: CDR1 MGHRA, CDR2 YSYEKL. Trimming took 2 bases from V and 2 from J, leaving 10 bases between them. The V gene is TRBV4-1, the J gene TRBJ1-3, with D uncertain. Sequences were derived from CD8+ T cells from peripheral blood mononuclear cells, sampled in the first trimester of pregnancy. The receptor comes from a female donor with multiple sclerosis, enrolled in a pregnancy study. DNA for the CDR3: TGCGCCAGCAGCCAAAACTCGATAACTGGAAACACCATATATTTT. It encodes CASSQNSITGNTIYF.